This passage covers 27 T cell receptor beta chains from one sample sequenced in a study of CD8+CD57+ T cells in acquired aplastic anemia. TCR beta VDJ combinations and CDR3 sequences were profiled from genomic DNA. TCRdb re-derived calls from the reads in MiXCR, one entry per CDR3 protein. The sample consists of approximately 250,000 distinct CDR3 sequences, approximately 80% of them appearing once. The patients chosen for sequencing had shown expansion of CD8+CD57+ cells (detected by flow cytometry). Sample: sorted CD4+, CD8+, or CD8+CD57+ T cells (not recorded which) from PBMCs. The receptors derive from a human donor with aplastic anemia.

The J gene is TRBJ2-7, the V gene TRBV2, with D perhaps matching TRBD1 or TRBD2 (6 bases each). Looked up from germline, CDR1 is SNHLY and CDR2 is FYNNEI. This CDR3 is 13 amino acids long. CDR3 DNA: TGCGCCAGCGTGGCCGGGGGCCCAGATACGCAGTACGTC. Encoded protein: CASVAGGPDTQYV.

With regard to this clonotype: The limits of the CDR3 on the DNA are not certain, so only TCRdb's listed CDR3 is given. V gene TRBV7-2 combines with J gene TRBJ2-6; the table's D call, TRBD1, was not checked against the DNA. Germline loops: CDR1 SGHTA, CDR2 FQGNSA. Ends included, the CDR3 has 15 residues. CDR3: CASSLSQGSYTFGTF.

Remarks on this clonotype: The junction does not match germline at one end; this may be a read error. V is TRBV19 and J is TRBJ1-2; D gene uncertain. Per the germline V gene, CDR1 is LNHDA and CDR2 is SQIVND (reference sequence). The CDR3 runs 15 residues. The DNA for the CDR3 is TGTGCCAGTAGTATAGCTAGCGGAGCCTACAATGACTACATCTTC. Translating gives CASSIASGAYNDYIF.

This clonotype was seen only a few times. This chain connects TRBV29-1 to TRBJ2-7, with a possible D match to TRBD1 (6 bases). The V gene's germline CDR1 is SQVTM and CDR2 ANQGSEA. Trimming removed 7 bases at V and 1 base at J, with 11 bases between. This CDR3 has 12 residues. The DNA for the CDR3 is TGCAGCGGCAAAAGGGGGTCCTACGAGCAGTACTTC. As protein: CSGKRGSYEQYF.

V is TRBV7-4 and J is TRBJ2-4; no reliable D call. The CDR3 extends over 12 amino acids. Trimming took off 5 bases at V and 14 bases at J, with 16 bases between the two ends. Per germline, CDR1 SGHVT and CDR2 SQSDAQ. CDR3 in amino acids: CASSGAGNIKYF. The CDR3 nucleotides are TGTGCCAGCAGCGGTGCTGGGAACATCAAGTACTTC.

A word on this clonotype: Being one base from a much bigger clone, this may be a read error. The chain has TRBV12-5 and TRBJ1-4; D gene unclear. This CDR3 has 15 amino acids. Germline CDR1 LGHNT, CDR2 FRNRAP. CDR3: CASGLSTGYNGKLFF. The CDR3 region has the DNA TGTGCTAGTGGTTTGTCCACGGGGTATAATGGAAAACTGTTTTTT.

The V gene is TRBV11-3, the J gene TRBJ1-6; D is ambiguous. The germline V gene encodes CDR1 SGHNT and CDR2 YENEEA. V was clipped by 3 bases and J by 8 bases, with 11 bases between them. The CDR3 runs 14 residues. CDR3 coding DNA: TGTGCCAGCAGCTTGAGTTCCACAGATTCACCCCTCCACTTT. This sequence encodes CASSLSSTDSPLHF.

For this clonotype: The conserved phenylalanine or tryptophan is not found at the CDR3 terminus, so this likely reflects a read error. V and J are TRBV2 and TRBJ2-6, with unresolved D. The CDR3 consists of 16 residues. Germline V lookup: CDR1 SNHLY, CDR2 FYNNEI. V was trimmed by 6 bases and J by 4 bases, leaving 16 bases between them. The chain's CDR3 is CASSLADSYGANVLTS. CDR3 bases: TGTGCCAGCAGCTTGGCGGATAGCTACGGGGCCAACGTCCTGACTTCC.

Concerning this clonotype: At one end, the junction sequence differs from germline, possibly due to a read error. The gene calls are TRBV11-3 and TRBJ2-5, with D maybe TRBD1 (5 bases). The CDR3 runs 14 residues. Germline assignment: CDR1 SGHNT and CDR2 YENEEA. The CDR3 here is CATSLGMTEETQYF. The CDR3 nucleotides read TGTGCCACCAGCTTAGGTATGACAGAAGAGACCCAGTACTTC.

The table lists this clonotype with a count of one. The chain couples TRBV7-9 to TRBJ2-7; D ambiguous. Trimming stripped 5 bases from V and 13 bases from J, with 36 bases between. CDR1 is SEHNR, CDR2 FQNEAQ, per germline (reference sequence). This CDR3 is built from 18 residues. This CDR3 is CASSPHADAETLSYGPYV. As DNA, the CDR3 is TGTGCCAGCAGCCCTCATGCAGACGCAGAAACCCTTTCCTACGGGCCATACGTC.

The rearrangement links TRBV9 to TRBJ2-1, with D possibly being TRBD2 (6 bases). CDR3 length: 15 amino acids. In germline, CDR1 is SGDLS, CDR2 YYNGEE. Trimming took off 0 bases at V and 7 bases at J, with 14 bases between the two ends. The CDR3: CASSVEASACNEQFF. In nucleotides, the CDR3 is TGTGCCAGCAGCGTAGAGGCTAGCGCGTGTAATGAGCAGTTCTTC.

Worth noting for this clonotype: No conserved phenylalanine or tryptophan is present at the end of the CDR3, so a read error is the likely explanation. No DNA is shown, since the ends of the CDR3 on it are uncertain; the CDR3 is the one TCRdb lists. V is TRBV7-3 and J is TRBJ2-1; TRBD1, the D gene given by the table, was not confirmed from the DNA. 13 amino acids form the CDR3, both terminal residues included. CDR1 SGHTA and CDR2 FQGTGA come from the germline V gene. CDR3 protein: CASSDGGIHEQSH.

To note about this clonotype: Its ends do not fully match the called genes, so a read error is possible. The chain links TRBV2 to TRBJ1-5; D perhaps matches TRBD1 (5 bases). Looked up from germline, CDR1 is SNHLY and CDR2 is FYNNEI. CDR3 length: 15 amino acids. CDR3 loop: CASSVRSDINQPQHF. The CDR3 nucleotides are TGTGCCAGCAGCGTGCGATCGGACATCAATCAGCCGCAGCATTTC.

In its sample, this clonotype was seen many times. The V gene is TRBV2, the J gene TRBJ1-3; 7 bases agree with TRBD1. Germline CDR1 is SNHLY and CDR2 is FYNNEI. This CDR3 has 14 amino acids. Trimming removed 2 bases from V and 4 bases from J; junction bases left unmatched: 2. The DNA for the CDR3 is TGTGCCAGCAGTGAAAGGGGGCTAGGAAACACCATATATTTT. This sequence encodes CASSERGLGNTIYF. Combining the CDR3 with reference TRBV2 and TRBJ1-3 gives the whole variable domain EPEVTQTPSHQVTQMGQEVILRCVPISNHLYFYWYRQILGQKVEFLVSFYNNEISEKSEIFDDQFSVERPDGSNFTLKIRSTKLEDSAMYFCASSERGLGNTIYFGEGSWLTVV.

Points on this clonotype: Compared with germline, one end of the junction differs, possibly owing to a read error. This chain joins TRBV2 and TRBJ2-5; TRBD2 aligns across 7 bases. The J call may be faulty, since TRBJ2-3 better matches the DNA end. Germline V lookup: CDR1 SNHLY, CDR2 FYNNEI. CDR3 length: 13 residues. The DNA for the CDR3 is TGTGCCAGCGGTGACGGGGGGAAAGAGACGCAGTATTTT. This sequence encodes CASGDGGKETQYF.

CDR3 DNA: TGCAGTGCTCGGGGACTCGCGGGTAGTGATGGTGAAGCTTTCTTT. Encoded protein: CSARGLAGSDGEAFF. The V gene is TRBV20-1, the J gene TRBJ1-1, with D possibly being TRBD1 (5 bases). This CDR3 is built from 15 residues. Germline CDR1 is DFQATT and CDR2 is SNEGSKA (reference sequence). The V end lost 5 bases, the J end lost 7 bases, and 23 bases lay between the germline ends.

The J gene is TRBJ2-5, the V gene TRBV7-9; possibly TRBD2 for D (6 bases). The CDR3 has 15 amino acids. From germline, CDR1 is SEHNR and CDR2 FQNEAQ (reference sequence). V was shortened by 0 bases and J by 12 bases, with 20 bases between the two germline ends. This CDR3 reads CASSLARGTEGNEYF. The CDR3 DNA follows: TGTGCCAGCAGCTTAGCCCGCGGGACGGAGGGGAACGAGTACTTC.

The chain is built from TRBV7-3 and TRBJ2-6; TRBD1 agrees at 7 bases. The V gene's germline CDR1 is SGHTA and CDR2 FQGTGA. With 5 bases clipped from V and 11 bases from J, the junction kept 18 bases outside the gene matches. There are 17 residues in the CDR3. The CDR3 nucleotides read TGTGCCAGCAGCCCACAGGGGACCTGGGGAGAGACCCACGTCCTGACTTTC. Translated, it gives CASSPQGTWGETHVLTF.

As regards this clonotype: Just one base apart from a much larger clone, this may be a read error. This likely comes from a read error, as the CDR3 has no conserved phenylalanine or tryptophan at its end. The DNA is omitted, as the CDR3 cannot be located on it reliably, and the CDR3 follows TCRdb's listing. The J gene is TRBJ2-3, the V gene TRBV7-9; the D call in the table, TRBD2, was not verified against the DNA. Germline V gene sequence: CDR1 SEHNR, CDR2 FQNEAQ (reference sequence). The CDR3 extends over 13 residues, inclusive of both ends. CDR3 protein: CASSYESSGGSDE.

The J gene is TRBJ1-2, the V gene TRBV7-2; tentative D call: TRBD1 (6 bases). The CDR3 is 16 amino acids. Germline-derived CDR1 and CDR2 are SGHTA and FQGNSA. V was cut by 3 bases and J by 11 bases, with 25 bases left in between. The CDR3 spells CASSLEGDPHTQGYTF. The CDR3 DNA follows: TGTGCCAGCAGCTTGGAGGGGGACCCCCACACGCAGGGTTACACCTTC.

Only one count was recorded for this clonotype. This rearrangement joins TRBV10-1 to TRBJ2-1, with D tentatively TRBD2 (7 bases). Germline V gene data show CDR1 as WNHNN and CDR2 as SYGVQD (reference sequence). The CDR3 contains 13 residues. Trimming removed 11 bases from V and 8 bases from J, with 19 bases in between. The CDR3 loop reads CASRGGCGDEQFF. In nucleotides, the CDR3 is TGCGCCTCCAGGGGAGGGTGCGGGGATGAGCAGTTCTTC.

The chain couples TRBV7-9 to TRBJ1-5; D is unresolved. Near its end, the DNA agrees better with TRBJ2-3, so the J call may be wrong. The V gene's germline CDR1 is SEHNR and CDR2 FQNEAQ (reference sequence). The CDR3 is 15 residues long. In nucleotides, the CDR3 is TGTGCCAGCAGCTTAGCGAACGGGCGAAAACAGACCCAGTATTTT. It encodes CASSLANGRKQTQYF.

Remarks on this clonotype: The conserved phenylalanine or tryptophan normally closing the CDR3 is absent here, so this likely arose from a read error. The DNA is left out, because the CDR3 cannot be placed on it with certainty; the CDR3 is given as TCRdb lists it. The rearrangement joins TRBV2 to TRBJ2-1; the table's D call of TRBD1 was not tested on the DNA. Germline V lookup: CDR1 SNHLY, CDR2 FYNNEI. Ends included, the CDR3 has 16 residues. The CDR3 spells CASGDGGTNTQYFGFG.

The chain employs TRBV11-3 and TRBJ1-2; D remains unclear. The germline V gene encodes CDR1 SGHNT and CDR2 YENEEA. V dropped 2 bases and J dropped 1 base, with 11 bases sitting between them. The CDR3 loop spans 15 amino acids. In DNA form, the CDR3 reads TGTGCCAGCAGCTTACATCTAACAGATAACTATGGCTACACCTTC. It encodes CASSLHLTDNYGYTF.

The V and J genes are TRBV9 and TRBJ2-3, with D perhaps matching TRBD1 or TRBD2 (6 bases each). V was clipped by 4 bases and J by 15 bases, with 24 bases between them. CDR3 size: 14 residues. CDR1 is SGDLS, CDR2 YYNGEE, per germline. The chain's CDR3 is CASSLATGHDQYYF. The DNA of the CDR3 is TGTGCCAGCAGCCTAGCGACAGGTCACGATCAGTACTATTTT.

This clonotype was picked up a small number of times. The CDR3 carries no conserved terminal phenylalanine or tryptophan, so it likely arises from a read error. It is unclear where the CDR3 begins or ends on the DNA, so no DNA is shown, and the CDR3 is as TCRdb lists it. The gene calls are TRBV2 and TRBJ1-1; the table calls TRBD1, which could not be checked here. The CDR3 numbers 16 amino acids, ends counted. The germline V gene has CDR1 SNHLY and CDR2 FYNNEI. CDR3 region: CASGDGGTDTQYFAPG.

This clonotype was seen only once. One junction end does not reproduce the germline sequence, and a read error may be involved. The chain joins TRBV20-1 to TRBJ1-4, with unresolved D. CDR3 size: 15 residues. Germline assignment: CDR1 DFQATT and CDR2 SNEGSKA (reference sequence). The chain's CDR3 is CSARADGRGNEKLFF. The CDR3 coding sequence is TGCAGTGCTAGAGCGGATGGGCGGGGTAATGAGAAACTGTTTTTT.